This is a list of T cell receptor beta chains from one sample in a study of beta chain features in type 1 diabetes. Generated by immunoSEQ multiplex PCR, the TCRdb table keeps only in-frame clones and is missing some. The sample consists of hundreds of thousands of clones, about a sixth of them appearing once. Sample: naive CD4+ T cells from blood. All receptors derive from a woman in her late teens or twenties in good health. CDR3s include the opening cysteine and the closing phenylalanine or tryptophan. A D gene is named only where the DNA matches it firmly. Clone size, where shown, is once, few, many, or a class for clones that have expanded.

NA | TRBJ2-5 | TRBV4-2 | TRBD1 | CASSQTGTGKETQYF | TGTGCCAGCAGCCAAACCGGGACAGGGAAAGAGACCCAGTACTTC
NA | TRBJ2-5 | TRBV7-9 | NA | CASSPIRWNQETQYF | TGTGCCAGCAGCCCTATCCGGTGGAACCAAGAGACCCAGTACTTC
few | TRBJ1-2 | TRBV10-3 | TRBD1 | CASSSLLRTGNYGYTF | TGTGCCAGCAGTTCCCTCCTTAGGACAGGGAACTATGGCTACACCTTC
NA | TRBJ2-7 | TRBV11-1 | NA | CASSVSAGGAYEQYF | TGTGCCAGCAGCGTCTCCGCCGGGGGCGCCTACGAGCAGTACTTC
NA | TRBJ2-1 | TRBV7-6 | TRBD2 | CASSLQREGSRSFF | TGTGCCAGCAGCTTACAGCGGGAGGGCTCGCGGAGCTTCTTC
NA | TRBJ2-2 | TRBV7-2 | TRBD2 | CASSEGLAGNTGELFF | TGTGCCAGCAGCGAGGGACTAGCGGGGAACACCGGGGAGCTGTTTTTT
NA | TRBJ2-7 | TRBV6-5 | NA | CASSRDVTSFHEQYF | TGTGCCAGCAGCCGGGACGTCACTAGTTTCCACGAGCAGTACTTC
few | TRBJ2-7 | TRBV6-5 | TRBD2 | CASRPGTSGHYEQYF | TGTGCCAGCAGACCCGGGACTAGCGGGCACTACGAGCAGTACTTC
NA | TRBJ2-5 | TRBV7-9 | NA | CASSLNTGSQETQYF | TGTGCCAGCAGCCTCAATACTGGTAGCCAAGAGACCCAGTACTTC
once | TRBJ2-7 | TRBV6-5 | NA | CASSYWPNRGEQYF | TGTGCCAGCAGTTACTGGCCGAATAGAGGCGAGCAGTACTTC
NA | TRBJ2-1 | TRBV7-2 | TRBD2 | CASSWTSHNEQFF | TGTGCCAGCAGCTGGACTAGCCACAATGAGCAGTTCTTC
few | TRBJ2-3 | TRBV10-3 | NA | CANSGGGTDTQYF | TGTGCCAATAGCGGAGGCGGTACAGATACGCAGTATTTT
few | TRBJ2-3 | TRBV29-1 | NA | CSVAGERGTDTQYF | TGCAGCGTTGCGGGGGAACGCGGCACAGATACGCAGTATTTT